This section outlines one T cell receptor (beta chain) sequence together with its context. The data originate from a study of blood T cell repertoires in COVID-19. About the research overall: Samples came from the United States, Italy and Spain, spanning acute and convalescent COVID-19. Nucleic acid was either cDNA or gDNA, and it came from T cells, B-cell-depleted T cells, or PBMCs.

CDR1 and CDR2 (germline): SNHLY, FYNNEI. V gave up 0 bases and J gave up 12 bases, with 18 bases separating them. The CDR3 is 15 amino acids. Sequenced by immunoSEQ multiplex PCR; TCRdb stores in-frame clones only, minus some. Of about 260,000 clones in the sample, over 75% are singletons; the top ten hold 9.5% to 13%. The sequenced sample was peripheral blood. The chain recombines TRBV2 with TRBJ2-1; a possible D gene is TRBD2 (5 bases). This TCR was sampled from a woman in her 70s with COVID-19, enrolled during active disease. CDR3 loop: CASSEAVRTGGGQFF. CDR3 DNA: TGTGCCAGCAGTGAAGCGGTTCGGACTGGCGGAGGGCAGTTCTTC.